These 15 T cell receptor beta chains were sequenced from one sample in a study of blood T cell repertoires in COVID-19. Measured with immunoSEQ multiplex PCR; TCRdb has only the in-frame clones, and not every one. The sample carries just under 95,000 clones, 80% recorded once. Source material: peripheral blood. These receptors were taken from a man aged 50-59 years who had recovered from COVID-19.

This rearrangement joins TRBV20-1 to TRBJ2-4; 9 bases are shared with TRBD2. V lost 3 bases and J lost 2; bases outside the gene matches: 8. CDR1 and CDR2 from the germline V gene are DFQATT and SNEGSKA (reference sequence). This CDR3 is built from 16 residues. The CDR3 nucleotides read TGCAGTGCTAGTAACGCGGGGGGGGCGACCAAAAACATTCAGTACTTC. Protein: CSASNAGGATKNIQYF.

The V gene is TRBV10-3, the J gene TRBJ1-4; D ambiguous. The CDR3 spans 13 residues. Germline V gene sequence: CDR1 ENHRY, CDR2 SYGVKD. V lost 6 bases and J 8 bases, leaving 13 bases between the germline ends. The CDR3 loop is CAISRTGGEKLFF. The CDR3 nucleotides are TGTGCCATCAGCCGGACGGGAGGGGAAAAACTGTTTTTT.

V gene TRBV6-5 combines with J gene TRBJ1-4, with D tentatively TRBD1 (5 bases). V was trimmed by 0 bases and J by 7 bases, leaving 12 bases between them. Germline lookup yields CDR1 MNHEY and CDR2 SVGAGI. The CDR3 runs 15 residues. The CDR3 sequence is CASSYSNGGGEKLFF. The CDR3 DNA follows: TGTGCCAGCAGTTACTCGAACGGCGGGGGTGAAAAACTGTTTTTT.

This clone was seen a few times. The rearrangement uses TRBV6-6 and TRBJ2-1; 10 nucleotides agree with TRBD2. Germline V gene data show CDR1 as MNHNY and CDR2 as SVGAGI (reference sequence). This CDR3 has 15 residues. J gave up 8 bases and V 0 bases, and 4 bases lay outside the gene matches. As DNA, the CDR3 is TGTGCCAGCAGTTACTCGCCTAGCGGGAGAGATGAGCAGTTCTTC. Residues: CASSYSPSGRDEQFF.

The rearrangement links TRBV18 to TRBJ1-3, with a possible D match to TRBD1 (6 bases). Trimming cost V 4 bases and J 4 bases, with 11 bases left between them. CDR3 length equals 14 residues. Looked up from germline, CDR1 is KGHSH and CDR2 is LQKENI. CDR3 bases: TGTGCCAGCTCACAGGACAGTTCAGGAAACACCATATATTTT. Encoded protein: CASSQDSSGNTIYF.

As for this clone: The identical CDR3 is also encoded by other nucleotide sequences in the sample. The V call is TRBV11-2, the J call TRBJ2-2; D unclear. V gave up 3 bases and J gave up 4 bases, with 3 bases separating them. The CDR3 totals 12 residues. The germline V gene has CDR1 SGHAT and CDR2 FQNNGV. This chain's CDR3 is CASSFGTGELFF. The DNA for the CDR3 is TGTGCCAGCAGCTTCGGCACCGGGGAGCTGTTTTTT.

The chain joins TRBV6-1 to TRBJ1-4; D is uncertain. The CDR3 totals 16 residues. Germline assignment: CDR1 MNHNS and CDR2 SASEGT. Deletions cut 1 base from V and 5 bases from J, with 14 bases between. As DNA, the CDR3 is TGTGCCAGCAGTGAAGAGAGGTTTGGCAGAAATGAAAAACTGTTTTTT. Its translation is CASSEERFGRNEKLFF.

This rearrangement joins TRBV6-5 to TRBJ2-7, with D possibly TRBD2 on 5 matching bases. This CDR3 has 15 residues. Germline assignment: CDR1 MNHEY and CDR2 SVGAGI. Trimming stripped 7 bases from V and 2 bases from J, with 18 bases between. Written as DNA, the CDR3 is TGTGCCAGCACGGTCGGAGCGGCACCCACCTACGAGCAGTACTTC. Translated, it gives CASTVGAAPTYEQYF.

V and J are TRBV6-5 and TRBJ2-5; D might be TRBD1 (5 bases). The CDR3 runs 13 residues. Germline V gene sequence: CDR1 MNHEY, CDR2 SVGAGI. V lost 5 bases, J lost 4 bases, and 11 bases lay in between. The CDR3 spells CASSPDRVETQYF. The DNA for the CDR3 is TGTGCCAGCAGTCCTGACAGAGTAGAGACCCAGTACTTC.

V usage is TRBV27 and J usage is TRBJ1-2, with 8 bases aligning to TRBD1. V lost 6 bases to trimming and J lost 8 bases; unmatched junction nucleotides: 17. Germline V lookup: CDR1 MNHEY, CDR2 SMNVEV (reference sequence). There are 16 residues in the CDR3. CDR3 sequence: CASRREATGAGWGYTF. Here the CDR3 DNA reads TGTGCCAGCAGGAGGGAGGCGACAGGGGCGGGGTGGGGCTACACCTTC.

The chain joins TRBV6-2 or TRBV6-3 to TRBJ1-1; tentatively, D is TRBD1 (5 bases). The V gene lost 2 bases and the J gene lost 4 bases, with 14 bases spanning the gap. The CDR3 has 15 amino acids. CDR1 is MNHEY and CDR2 is SVGEGT in the germline V gene. The CDR3 sequence is CASSYPPGGGTEAFF. CDR3 DNA sequence: TGTGCCAGCAGTTACCCACCGGGGGGGGGCACTGAAGCTTTCTTT.

The chain is built from TRBV3-1 (or the pseudogene TRBV3-2) and TRBJ2-1; D not certain. The V gene's germline CDR1 is LGHDT and CDR2 YNNKEL (reference sequence). This CDR3 contains 12 residues. Trimming stripped 1 base from V and 8 bases from J, with 6 bases between. The CDR3 is CASSQVGDEQFF. Written as DNA, the CDR3 is TGTGCCAGCAGCCAAGTTGGAGATGAGCAGTTCTTC.

This chain uses TRBV7-3 with TRBJ2-2; D may be TRBD2 (7 bases). V dropped 5 bases and J dropped 8 bases, with 9 bases sitting between them. Germline V CDR1 and CDR2: SGHTA, FQGTGA. The CDR3 covers 12 residues. The CDR3 reads CASSRGAGELFF. The CDR3 nucleotides read TGTGCCAGCAGCCGGGGGGCTGGGGAGCTGTTTTTT.

This sequence joins TRBV18 and TRBJ2-7; 10 bases line up with TRBD1. This CDR3 spans 15 amino acids. The ends lost 5 bases at V and 3 bases at J; junction bases unmatched: 7. Germline V CDR1 and CDR2: KGHSH, LQKENI. CDR3 residues: CASSAGTGDRYEQYF. For the CDR3, the DNA is TGTGCCAGCTCAGCTGGGACAGGGGACCGCTACGAGCAGTACTTC. Together with reference TRBV18 and TRBJ2-7, the CDR3 gives the full variable domain: NAGVMQNPRHLVRRRGQEARLRCSPMKGHSHVYWYRQLPEEGLKFMVYLQKENIIDESGMPKERFSAEFPKEGPSILRIQQVVRGDSAAYFCASSAGTGDRYEQYFGPGTRLTVT.

V gene TRBV9 combines with J gene TRBJ2-7, with TRBD1 matching over 8 bases. This CDR3 is built from 13 residues. Germline CDR1 reads SGDLS; CDR2 reads YYNGEE. The ends lost 4 bases at V and 7 bases at J; junction bases unmatched: 7. The CDR3 sequence is CASSPGQAREQYF. CDR3 DNA: TGTGCCAGCAGCCCGGGACAGGCGAGGGAGCAGTACTTC.